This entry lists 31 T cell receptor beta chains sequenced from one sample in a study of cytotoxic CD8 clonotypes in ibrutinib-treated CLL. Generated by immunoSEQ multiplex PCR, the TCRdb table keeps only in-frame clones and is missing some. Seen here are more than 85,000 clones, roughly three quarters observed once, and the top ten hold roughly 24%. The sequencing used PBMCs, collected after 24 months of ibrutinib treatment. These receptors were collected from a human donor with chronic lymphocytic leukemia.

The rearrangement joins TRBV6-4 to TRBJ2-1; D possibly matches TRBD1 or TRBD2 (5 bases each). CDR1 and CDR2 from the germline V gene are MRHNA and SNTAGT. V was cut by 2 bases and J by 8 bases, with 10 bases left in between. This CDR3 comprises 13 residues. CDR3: CASSDGGSYEQFF. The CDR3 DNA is TGTGCCAGCAGTGACGGGGGTAGCTATGAGCAGTTCTTC.

The DNA for the CDR3 is TGCGCCAGCAGCCAAGCCGGGACAGGACAAGAGACCCAGTACTTC. Amino acid sequence: CASSQAGTGQETQYF. The V and J genes are TRBV4-1 and TRBJ2-5; 8 bases match TRBD1. The CDR3 runs 15 residues. Per the germline V gene, CDR1 is MGHRA and CDR2 is YSYEKL. With 1 base clipped from V and 2 bases from J, the junction kept 3 bases outside the gene matches.

The CDR3 DNA follows: TGTGCCAGCAGTGAACCAGGGGCGGACACCATATATTTT. As protein: CASSEPGADTIYF. The chain employs TRBV25-1 and TRBJ1-3, with D maybe TRBD1 (6 bases). From germline, CDR1 is MGHDK and CDR2 SYGVNS. The V and J ends lost 2 bases and 8 bases respectively, with 10 bases between them. This CDR3 spans 13 amino acids.

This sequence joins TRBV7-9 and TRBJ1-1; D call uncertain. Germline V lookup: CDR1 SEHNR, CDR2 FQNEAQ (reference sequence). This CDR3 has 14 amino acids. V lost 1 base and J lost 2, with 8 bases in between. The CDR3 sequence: CASSLGPGNTEAFF. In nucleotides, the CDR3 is TGTGCCAGCAGCTTAGGACCTGGAAACACTGAAGCTTTCTTT.

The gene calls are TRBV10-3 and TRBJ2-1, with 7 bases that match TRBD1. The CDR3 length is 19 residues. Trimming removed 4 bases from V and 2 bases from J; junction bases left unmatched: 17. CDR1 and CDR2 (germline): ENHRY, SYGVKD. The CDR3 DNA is TGTGCCATCAGTGGCCCTGGGAGCACGACAGGGTGGGCCTACAATGAGCAGTTCTTC. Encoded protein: CAISGPGSTTGWAYNEQFF.

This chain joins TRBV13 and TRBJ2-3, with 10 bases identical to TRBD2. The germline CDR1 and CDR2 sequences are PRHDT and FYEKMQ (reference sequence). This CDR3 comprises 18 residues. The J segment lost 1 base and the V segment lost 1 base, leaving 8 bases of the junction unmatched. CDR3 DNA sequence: TGTGCCAGCAGCTTAGTGACTAGCGGGCAGGTCGGCACAGATACGCAGTATTTT. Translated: CASSLVTSGQVGTDTQYF.

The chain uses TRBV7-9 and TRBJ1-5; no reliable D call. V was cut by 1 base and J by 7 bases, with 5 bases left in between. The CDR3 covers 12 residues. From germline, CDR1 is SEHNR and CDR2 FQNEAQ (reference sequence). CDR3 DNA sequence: TGTGCCAGCAGCTTAGAATCCCAGCCCCAGCATTTT. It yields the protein CASSLESQPQHF. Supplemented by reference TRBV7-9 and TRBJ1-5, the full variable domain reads DTGVSQNPRHKITKRGQNVTFRCDPISEHNRLYWYRQTLGQGPEFLTYFQNEAQLEKSRLLSDRFSAERPKGSFSTLEIQRTEQGDSAMYLCASSLESQPQHFGDGTRLSIL.

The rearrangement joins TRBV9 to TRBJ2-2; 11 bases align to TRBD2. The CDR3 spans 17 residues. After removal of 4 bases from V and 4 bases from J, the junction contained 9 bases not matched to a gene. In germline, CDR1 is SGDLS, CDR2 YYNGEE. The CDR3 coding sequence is TGTGCCAGCAGCCCTCTATCAGGACTAGCGGGCACCGGGGAGCTGTTTTTT. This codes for CASSPLSGLAGTGELFF.

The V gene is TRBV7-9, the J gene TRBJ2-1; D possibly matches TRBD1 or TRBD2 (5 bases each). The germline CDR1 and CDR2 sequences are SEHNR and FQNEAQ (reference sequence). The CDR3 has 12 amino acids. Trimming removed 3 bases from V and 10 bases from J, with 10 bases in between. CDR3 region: CASSFGDGEQFF. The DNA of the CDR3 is TGTGCCAGCAGCTTCGGGGACGGCGAGCAGTTCTTC.

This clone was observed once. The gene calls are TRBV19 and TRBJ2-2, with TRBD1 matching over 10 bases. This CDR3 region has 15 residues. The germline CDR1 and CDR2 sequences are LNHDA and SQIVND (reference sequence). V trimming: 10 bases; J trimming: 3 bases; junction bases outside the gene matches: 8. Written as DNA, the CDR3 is TGTGCCACTAACGACAGGGGGCGAGACACCGGGGAGCTGTTTTTT. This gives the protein CATNDRGRDTGELFF.

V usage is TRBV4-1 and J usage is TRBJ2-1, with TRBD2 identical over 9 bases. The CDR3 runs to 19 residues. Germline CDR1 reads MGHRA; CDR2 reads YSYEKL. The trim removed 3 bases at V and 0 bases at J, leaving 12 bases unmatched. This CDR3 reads CASSHKALAGQHSYNEQFF. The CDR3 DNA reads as TGCGCCAGCAGCCACAAGGCACTAGCGGGTCAACACTCCTACAATGAGCAGTTCTTC.

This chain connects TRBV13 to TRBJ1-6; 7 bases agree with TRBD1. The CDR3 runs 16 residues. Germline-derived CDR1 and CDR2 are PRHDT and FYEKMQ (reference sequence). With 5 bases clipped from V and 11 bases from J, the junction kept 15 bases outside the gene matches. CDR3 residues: CASSPGTQGFRAPLHF. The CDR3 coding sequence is TGTGCCAGCAGCCCCGGAACACAGGGGTTTAGGGCACCCCTCCACTTT.

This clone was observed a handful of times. CDR3 region: CASSLGPQGEQFF. The CDR3 DNA sequence: TGTGCCAGCAGCTTAGGTCCCCAAGGTGAGCAGTTCTTC. The chain uses TRBV7-7 and TRBJ2-1; no clear D. From germline, CDR1 is SSHAT and CDR2 FNYEAQ (reference sequence). The CDR3 extends over 13 amino acids. Trimming removed 1 base from V and 9 bases from J, with 10 bases in between.

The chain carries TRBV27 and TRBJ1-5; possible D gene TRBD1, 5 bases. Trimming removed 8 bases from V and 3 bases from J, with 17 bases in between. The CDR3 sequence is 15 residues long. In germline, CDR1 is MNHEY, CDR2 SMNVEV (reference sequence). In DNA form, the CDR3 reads TGTGCCAGCTCTTCCCTGGACAATACCAATCAGCCCCAGCATTTT. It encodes CASSSLDNTNQPQHF.

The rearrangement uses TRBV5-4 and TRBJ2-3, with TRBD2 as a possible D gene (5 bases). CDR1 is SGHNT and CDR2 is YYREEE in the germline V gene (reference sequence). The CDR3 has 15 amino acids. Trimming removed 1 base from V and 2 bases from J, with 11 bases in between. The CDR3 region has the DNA TGTGCCAGCAGCTTGACGGTGGGAGTCACAGATACGCAGTATTTT. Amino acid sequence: CASSLTVGVTDTQYF.

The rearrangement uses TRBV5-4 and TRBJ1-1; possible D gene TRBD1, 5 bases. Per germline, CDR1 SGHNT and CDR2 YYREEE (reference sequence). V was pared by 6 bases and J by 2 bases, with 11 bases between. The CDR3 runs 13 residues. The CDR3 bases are TGTGCCAGCACAGGGCAGCTAAACACTGAAGCTTTCTTT. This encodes CASTGQLNTEAFF.

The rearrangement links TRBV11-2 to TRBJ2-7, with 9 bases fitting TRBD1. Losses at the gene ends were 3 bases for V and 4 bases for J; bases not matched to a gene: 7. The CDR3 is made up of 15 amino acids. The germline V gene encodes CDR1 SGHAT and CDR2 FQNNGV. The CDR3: CASSLAGTGRYEQYF. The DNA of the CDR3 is TGTGCCAGCAGCTTGGCCGGGACAGGGCGGTACGAGCAGTACTTC.

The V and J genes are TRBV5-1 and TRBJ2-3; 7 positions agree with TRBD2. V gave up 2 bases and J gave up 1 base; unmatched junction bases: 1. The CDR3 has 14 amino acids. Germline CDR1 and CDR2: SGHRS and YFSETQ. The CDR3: CASSFLAGTDTQYF. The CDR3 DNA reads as TGCGCCAGCAGCTTTCTAGCGGGCACAGATACGCAGTATTTT. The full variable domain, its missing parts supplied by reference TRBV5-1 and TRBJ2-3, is KAGVTQTPRYLIKTRGQQVTLSCSPISGHRSVSWYQQTPGQGLQFLFEYFSETQRNKGNFPGRFSGRQFSNSRSEMNVSTLELGDSALYLCASSFLAGTDTQYFGPGTRLTVL.

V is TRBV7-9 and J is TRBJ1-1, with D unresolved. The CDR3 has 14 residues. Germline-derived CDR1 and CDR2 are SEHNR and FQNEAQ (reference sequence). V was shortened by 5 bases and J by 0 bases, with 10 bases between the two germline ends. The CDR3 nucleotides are TGTGCCAGCAGCCCTTTCGGGGTGAACACTGAAGCTTTCTTT. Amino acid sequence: CASSPFGVNTEAFF.

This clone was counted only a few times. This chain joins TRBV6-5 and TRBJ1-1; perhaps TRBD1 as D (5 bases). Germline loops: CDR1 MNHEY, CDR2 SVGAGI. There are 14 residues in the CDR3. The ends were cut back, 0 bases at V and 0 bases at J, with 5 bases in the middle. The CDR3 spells CASSYSTVNTEAFF. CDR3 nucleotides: TGTGCCAGCAGTTACTCGACAGTGAACACTGAAGCTTTCTTT.

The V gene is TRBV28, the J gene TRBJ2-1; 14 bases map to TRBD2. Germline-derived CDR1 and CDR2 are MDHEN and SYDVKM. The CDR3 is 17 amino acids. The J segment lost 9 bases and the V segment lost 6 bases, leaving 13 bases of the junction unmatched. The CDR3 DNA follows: TGTGCCAGCAGGAGACTAGCGGGAGGGCCAAGTAGAGGTGAGCAGTTCTTC. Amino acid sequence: CASRRLAGGPSRGEQFF.

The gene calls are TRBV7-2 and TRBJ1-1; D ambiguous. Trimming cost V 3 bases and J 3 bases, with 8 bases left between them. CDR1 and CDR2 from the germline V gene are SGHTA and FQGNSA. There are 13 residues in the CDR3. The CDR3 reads CASSFGWDTEAFF. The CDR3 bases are TGTGCCAGCAGCTTTGGTTGGGACACTGAAGCTTTCTTT. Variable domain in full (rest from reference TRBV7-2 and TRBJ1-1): GAGVSQSPSNKVTEKGKDVELRCDPISGHTALYWYRQSLGQGLEFLIYFQGNSAPDKSGLPSDRFSAERTGGSVSTLTIQRTQQEDSAVYLCASSFGWDTEAFFGQGTRLTVV.

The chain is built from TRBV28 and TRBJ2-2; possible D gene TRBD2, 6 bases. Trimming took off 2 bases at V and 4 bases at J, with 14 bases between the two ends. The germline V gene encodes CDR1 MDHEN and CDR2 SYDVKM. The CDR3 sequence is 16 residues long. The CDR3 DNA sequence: TGTGCCAGCAGTTTAGGTGTCGGGAGAGGCACCGGGGAGCTGTTTTTT. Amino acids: CASSLGVGRGTGELFF.

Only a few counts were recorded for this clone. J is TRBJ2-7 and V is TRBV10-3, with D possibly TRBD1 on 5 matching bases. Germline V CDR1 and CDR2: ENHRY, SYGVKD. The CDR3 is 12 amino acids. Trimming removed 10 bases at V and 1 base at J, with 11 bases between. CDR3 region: CATRRQSYEQYF. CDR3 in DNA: TGTGCCACCAGGCGACAGTCCTACGAGCAGTACTTC.

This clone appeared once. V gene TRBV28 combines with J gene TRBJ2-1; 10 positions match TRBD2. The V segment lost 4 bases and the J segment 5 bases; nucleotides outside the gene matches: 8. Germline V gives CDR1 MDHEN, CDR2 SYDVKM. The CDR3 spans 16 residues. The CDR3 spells CASSSHSGRPDNEQFF. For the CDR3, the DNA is TGTGCCAGCAGTTCCCATAGCGGGAGGCCAGACAATGAGCAGTTCTTC.

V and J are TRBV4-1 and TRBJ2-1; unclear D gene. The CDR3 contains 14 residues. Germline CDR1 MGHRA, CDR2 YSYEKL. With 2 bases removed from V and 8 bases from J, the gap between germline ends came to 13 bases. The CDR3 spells CASSQQYVADEQFF. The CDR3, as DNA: TGCGCCAGCAGCCAACAATATGTGGCAGATGAGCAGTTCTTC.

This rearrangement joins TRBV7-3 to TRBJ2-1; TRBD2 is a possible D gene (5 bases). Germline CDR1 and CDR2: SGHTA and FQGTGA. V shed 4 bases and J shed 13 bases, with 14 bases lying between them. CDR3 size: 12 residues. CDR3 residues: CASSSPGSPQFF. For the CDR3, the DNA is TGTGCCAGCAGCTCCCCGGGGTCTCCTCAGTTCTTC.

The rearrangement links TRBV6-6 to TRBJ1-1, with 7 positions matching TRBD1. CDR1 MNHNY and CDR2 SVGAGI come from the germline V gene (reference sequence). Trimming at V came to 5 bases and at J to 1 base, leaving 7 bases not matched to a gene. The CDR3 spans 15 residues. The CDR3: CASSPRGQKNTEAFF. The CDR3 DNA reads TGTGCCAGCAGTCCTAGGGGACAGAAGAACACTGAAGCTTTCTTT.

The CDR3 loop is CASRPTSGADEQYF. In DNA, the CDR3 is TGTGCAAGTCGACCGACTAGCGGGGCCGACGAGCAGTACTTC. V is TRBV12-2 and J is TRBJ2-7; the table's D call, TRBD2, was not checked against the DNA. TRBV12-2 corresponds to a pseudogene. The CDR3 runs 14 residues.

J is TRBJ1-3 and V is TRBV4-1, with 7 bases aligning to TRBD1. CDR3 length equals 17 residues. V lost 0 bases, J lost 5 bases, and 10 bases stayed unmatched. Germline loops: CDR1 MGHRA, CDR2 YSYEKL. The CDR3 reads CASSQDPGRGTRNTIYF. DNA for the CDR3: TGCGCCAGCAGCCAAGATCCTGGCAGGGGGACTAGAAACACCATATATTTT.

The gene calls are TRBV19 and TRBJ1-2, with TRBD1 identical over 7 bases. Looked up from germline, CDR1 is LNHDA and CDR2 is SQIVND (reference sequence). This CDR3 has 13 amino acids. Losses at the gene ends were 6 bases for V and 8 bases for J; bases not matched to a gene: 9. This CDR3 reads CASRPTGSQGYTF. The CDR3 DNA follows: TGTGCCAGTAGACCGACAGGGTCTCAGGGCTACACCTTC.